The TCR beta chain under discussion was sequenced for a study of control samples from healthy donors and cancer patients. In germline, CDR1 is SEHNR, CDR2 FQNEAQ (reference sequence). After removal of 7 bases from V and 2 bases from J, the junction contained 7 bases not matched to a gene. The CDR3 sequence is 15 residues long. Sequencing used immunoSEQ multiplex PCR; TCRdb keeps in-frame clones, though not all of them. The data show 160,000 or so clones, 96% seen once. The sequence was collected from a woman in her thirties in good health. The rearrangement uses TRBV7-9 and TRBJ2-2; TRBD1 matches 7 bases. The sequenced material came from blood. In DNA, the CDR3 is TGTGCCAGCAACGTGGGACAGAAAAACACCGGGGAGCTGTTTTTT. Translated: CASNVGQKNTGELFF.